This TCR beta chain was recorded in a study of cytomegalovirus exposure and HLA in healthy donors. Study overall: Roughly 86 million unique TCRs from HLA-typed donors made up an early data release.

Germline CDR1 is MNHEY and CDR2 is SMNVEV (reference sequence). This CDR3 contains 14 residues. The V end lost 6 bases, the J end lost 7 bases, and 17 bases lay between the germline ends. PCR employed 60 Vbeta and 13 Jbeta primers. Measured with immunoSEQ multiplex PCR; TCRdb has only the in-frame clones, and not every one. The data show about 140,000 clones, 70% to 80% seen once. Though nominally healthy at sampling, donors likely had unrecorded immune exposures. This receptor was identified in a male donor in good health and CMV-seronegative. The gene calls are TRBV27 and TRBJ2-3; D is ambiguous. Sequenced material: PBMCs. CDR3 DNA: TGTGCCAGCAGGTTCAGGAACCCTGGCTATACGCAGTATTTT. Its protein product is CASRFRNPGYTQYF.